These 2 T cell receptor beta chains share one sample of origin, sequenced in a study of blood T cell repertoires in COVID-19. Here immunoSEQ multiplex PCR was the method, and the copy in TCRdb shows in-frame clones only, minus some. Of fewer than 250,000 clones detected, around 80% appear once; the ten largest clones hold around 11%. Sequencing was done on a sample of peripheral blood. All receptors come from a woman between 45 and 65 years old with acute or convalescent COVID-19.

CDR3 bases: TGTGCCATCAGTGACAGGACGGGAAACACCGGGGAGCTGTTTTTT. It is translated as CAISDRTGNTGELFF. The chain couples TRBV10-3 to TRBJ2-2; D may be TRBD2 (5 bases). Germline V gene data show CDR1 as ENHRY and CDR2 as SYGVKD. The V and J ends lost 3 bases and 2 bases respectively, with 10 bases between them. This CDR3 is 15 amino acids long.

The chain has TRBV19 and TRBJ1-2; 9 bases are shared with TRBD1. Germline CDR1 and CDR2: LNHDA and SQIVND (reference sequence). The V gene end was trimmed by 8 bases and the J gene end by 4 bases; junction bases not matched to a gene: 2. The length of the CDR3 is 12 residues. The CDR3 spells CASDRGAYGYTF. The CDR3 bases are TGTGCCAGTGACAGGGGGGCCTATGGCTACACCTTC. The full variable domain, with the rest looked up from reference TRBV19 and TRBJ1-2, is DGGITQSPKYLFRKEGQNVTLSCEQNLNHDAMYWYRQDPGQGLRLIYYSQIVNDFQKGDIAEGYSVSREKKESFPLTVTSAQKNPTAFYLCASDRGAYGYTFGSGTRLTVV.